The entry that follows covers one T cell receptor (beta chain) sequence. Here immunoSEQ multiplex PCR was the method, and the copy in TCRdb shows in-frame clones only, minus some. The sample lists tens of thousands of clones, around 92% occurring once. CDR3 length equals 12 residues. The ends were cut back, 3 bases at V and 8 bases at J, with 10 bases in the middle. Germline V CDR1 and CDR2: MDHEN, SYDVKM. The data are from a study of a mutant IDH1 vaccine in newly diagnosed glioma. Specified time point: baseline, week 1 (first vaccination visit). Sample treatment: pre-vaccination baseline after standard-of-care therapy.

The gene calls are TRBV28 and TRBJ1-2; D is undetermined. Sequenced here: PBMCs, sampled from a glioma patient treated with radiotherapy, temozolomide or both. The sequence was collected from a man in his fifties or sixties with glioma. DNA of the CDR3: TGTGCCAGCAGTTTCGCAGTCAGGGGCTACACCTTC. Its translation is CASSFAVRGYTF.